The 27 T cell receptor beta chains listed next were all sequenced from one sample in a study of T-cell reconstitution after alpha-beta-depleted transplantation in children. The authors prepared the TCRbeta library with unique molecular identifiers. TCRdb reanalysed the PCR reads using MiXCR and keeps one entry per CDR3 protein. Here the sample spans 83,000 or so distinct CDR3 sequences, roughly 8% being singletons. Specimen: PBMCs from the stem cell graft donor, collected from the stem cell graft. The receptors derive from a human donor who donated a stem cell graft to a child with congenital amegakaryocytic thrombocytopenia.

This clonotype has more than one count but fewer than ten. The V gene is TRBV7-9, the J gene TRBJ2-5; 7 nucleotides match TRBD2. The junction had 9 bases not matched to a gene; V was cut back by 5 bases and J by 0 bases. The CDR3 consists of 16 residues. CDR1 is SEHNR and CDR2 is FQNEAQ in the germline V gene (reference sequence). CDR3 DNA sequence: TGTGCCAGCAGCGCGGCTAGCGGCATCCACCAAGAGACCCAGTACTTC. This translates into CASSAASGIHQETQYF. The entire variable domain, with the rest obtained from reference TRBV7-9 and TRBJ2-5, is as follows: DTGVSQNPRHKITKRGQNVTFRCDPISEHNRLYWYRQTLGQGPEFLTYFQNEAQLEKSRLLSDRFSAERPKGSFSTLEIQRTEQGDSAMYLCASSAASGIHQETQYFGPGTRLLVL.

This clonotype showed up many times. CDR3 loop: CSASTDRGDSGANVLTF. The CDR3 DNA reads as TGCAGTGCTAGTACGGACAGGGGGGATTCTGGGGCCAACGTCCTGACTTTC. V is TRBV20-1 and J is TRBJ2-6; 10 nucleotides align to TRBD1. CDR1 and CDR2 (germline): DFQATT, SNEGSKA (reference sequence). The CDR3 covers 17 residues. The trim removed 3 bases at V and 1 base at J, leaving 6 bases unmatched.

The chain joins TRBV5-4 to TRBJ2-7; 10 bases line up with TRBD2. The CDR3 runs 14 residues. CDR1 and CDR2 (germline): SGHNT, YYREEE (reference sequence). The V and J ends lost 4 bases and 6 bases, in that order; junction bases with no gene match: 7. CDR3 region: CASSISGGLAEQYF. The CDR3 bases are TGTGCCAGCAGCATTAGCGGGGGGCTCGCCGAGCAGTACTTC. The complete variable domain, with remaining parts taken from reference TRBV5-4 and TRBJ2-7, reads ETGVTQSPTHLIKTRGQQVTLRCSSQSGHNTVSWYQQALGQGPQFIFQYYREEENGRGNFPPRFSGLQFPNYSSELNVNALELDDSALYLCASSISGGLAEQYFGPGTRLTVT.

In this sample, this clonotype turned up many times. CDR3 protein: CASNVGGSGNTIYF. The CDR3 DNA follows: TGTGCCAGCAACGTCGGGGGGTCTGGAAACACCATATATTTT. The chain recombines TRBV28 with TRBJ1-3; D may be TRBD1 (5 bases). CDR1 MDHEN and CDR2 SYDVKM come from the germline V gene. V dropped 7 bases and J dropped 1 base, with 11 bases sitting between them. The CDR3 runs to 14 residues.

There are many counts of this clonotype. The CDR3 DNA reads TGCAGTGCTAGCCTTAGGGAGCCAGGGGAGCAGTACTTC. It codes for CSASLREPGEQYF. The rearrangement uses TRBV20-1 and TRBJ2-7, with D perhaps TRBD1 or TRBD2 (5 bases each). The CDR3 runs to 13 residues. Germline V gene sequence: CDR1 DFQATT, CDR2 SNEGSKA (reference sequence). The V gene lost 3 bases and the J gene lost 7 bases, with 16 bases spanning the gap.

This clonotype has a count of ten or more. CDR3 nucleotide sequence: TGCAGTGCTAGAGGTCTGACAGGACCTAAATTGAACACTGAAGCTTTCTTT. It translates to CSARGLTGPKLNTEAFF. The J gene is TRBJ1-1, the V gene TRBV20-1, with a possible D match to TRBD1 (6 bases). The V end lost 1 base, the J end lost 0 bases, and 18 bases lay between the germline ends. CDR3 length: 17 residues. Per germline, CDR1 DFQATT and CDR2 SNEGSKA (reference sequence).

This clonotype has ten or more counts. V gene TRBV7-2 combines with J gene TRBJ2-7; no clear D gene. V was pared by 1 base and J by 2 bases, with 9 bases between. The CDR3 is 14 amino acids. Germline lookup yields CDR1 SGHTA and CDR2 FQGNSA. CDR3 region: CASSLVAPPYEQYF. CDR3 sequence (DNA): TGTGCCAGCAGCTTAGTGGCACCGCCCTACGAGCAGTACTTC.

The sample holds many counts of this clonotype. The V and J genes are TRBV7-9 and TRBJ2-3; TRBD1 agrees at 7 bases. The V gene's germline CDR1 is SEHNR and CDR2 FQNEAQ (reference sequence). The CDR3 contains 15 residues. The V and J ends lost 5 bases and 2 bases, in that order; junction bases with no gene match: 7. The CDR3 region has the DNA TGTGCCAGCAGCGTGACAGGGACCTACACAGATACGCAGTATTTT. Its protein product is CASSVTGTYTDTQYF.

This clonotype came up a few times. The chain recombines TRBV6-2 or TRBV6-3 with TRBJ2-3; no clear D. Germline values: CDR1 MNHEY, CDR2 SVGEGT. The V end was cut by 0 bases, the J end by 5 bases, with 3 bases between. CDR3 length equals 12 residues. As DNA, the CDR3 is TGTGCCAGCAGTTACTCGCAAGATACGCAGTATTTT. Translating gives CASSYSQDTQYF.

The chain couples TRBV5-1 to TRBJ2-3, with TRBD2 matching over 9 bases. CDR1 and CDR2 from the germline V gene are SGHRS and YFSETQ. This CDR3 region has 19 residues. Germline trimming cut 0 bases from V and 1 base from J; bases unmatched to any gene: 12. CDR3 nucleotide sequence: TGCGCCAGCAGCTTGGTTGTTAGCGGGGGAGCCTTCGGCACAGATACGCAGTATTTT. Translated, it gives CASSLVVSGGAFGTDTQYF.

At least ten counts were recorded for this clonotype. In DNA form, the CDR3 reads TGTGCCAGCAGTTTACGGCCCGGTTCTAGCACAGATACGCAGTATTTT. It encodes CASSLRPGSSTDTQYF. This chain uses TRBV12-3 or TRBV12-4 with TRBJ2-3; D unclear. CDR3 length: 16 residues. Trimming left V 2 bases short and J 0 bases short, with 12 bases between.

This clonotype was detected ten times or more. The chain couples TRBV6-5 to TRBJ1-5; D remains unclear. The CDR3 extends over 14 amino acids. V was shortened by 0 bases and J by 0 bases, with 3 bases between the two germline ends. The germline CDR1 and CDR2 sequences are MNHEY and SVGAGI. The CDR3 is CASSYSGSNQPQHF. The CDR3, as DNA: TGTGCCAGCAGTTACTCTGGTAGCAATCAGCCCCAGCATTTT.

In this sample, this clonotype turned up a few times. The rearrangement links TRBV11-2 to TRBJ2-1, with TRBD2 identical over 7 bases. The CDR3 totals 14 residues. Germline trimming cut 5 bases from V and 11 bases from J; bases unmatched to any gene: 12. Germline lookup yields CDR1 SGHAT and CDR2 FQNNGV. CDR3 residues: CASSPGRAGVQQFF. For the CDR3, the DNA is TGTGCCAGCAGCCCGGGGAGGGCGGGGGTTCAGCAGTTCTTC.

This clonotype was counted at least ten times. The chain uses TRBV5-1 and TRBJ2-2, with 7 bases lining up with TRBD1. The CDR3 runs to 16 residues. The trim removed 3 bases at V and 0 bases at J, leaving 5 bases unmatched. In germline, CDR1 is SGHRS, CDR2 YFSETQ. CDR3 amino acids: CASSSTGPANTGELFF. The CDR3 DNA follows: TGCGCCAGCAGCTCGACAGGGCCTGCGAACACCGGGGAGCTGTTTTTT.

This clonotype has at least ten counts. This chain links TRBV7-9 with TRBJ1-1; weak D call: TRBD1 (5 bases). This CDR3 comprises 14 residues. V lost 5 bases, J lost 5 bases, and 15 bases lay in between. Germline V CDR1 and CDR2: SEHNR, FQNEAQ (reference sequence). The CDR3 nucleotides read TGTGCCAGCAGCCAGGCCGTCGGGGGGACTGAAGCTTTCTTT. Residues: CASSQAVGGTEAFF.

This clonotype was detected ten times or more. The gene calls are TRBV24-1 and TRBJ2-5; tentatively, D is TRBD2 (5 bases). CDR3 length equals 13 residues. V shed 9 bases and J shed 4 bases, with 14 bases lying between them. Germline CDR1 is KGHDR and CDR2 is SFDVKD. DNA of the CDR3: TGTGCCACCGGGTTGACGGGAACAGAGACCCAGTACTTC. Its protein product is CATGLTGTETQYF.

This clonotype showed up many times. The chain links TRBV5-1 to TRBJ1-1; the D gene is possibly TRBD1 (6 bases). CDR1 is SGHRS and CDR2 is YFSETQ in the germline V gene. This CDR3 is built from 12 residues. V lost 2 bases and J 8 bases, leaving 10 bases between the germline ends. CDR3 DNA: TGCGCCAGCAGCTTAGGGGGGGAGGAAGCTTTCTTT. Amino acids: CASSLGGEEAFF.

In this sample, this clonotype turned up a few times. The chain employs TRBV7-8 and TRBJ2-7; a weak D match, TRBD2 (6 bases). V was clipped by 6 bases and J by 0 bases, with 12 bases between them. The CDR3 has 14 amino acids. Per the germline V gene, CDR1 is SGHVS and CDR2 is FQNEAQ. The CDR3 DNA reads as TGTGCCAGCAGTTCCGGGACTCCCTCCTACGAGCAGTACTTC. Its translation is CASSSGTPSYEQYF.

This clonotype came up many times. V is TRBV5-1 and J is TRBJ1-1; no definite D call. Germline CDR1 reads SGHRS; CDR2 reads YFSETQ. This CDR3 comprises 15 residues. Trimming took off 0 bases at V and 4 bases at J, with 13 bases between the two ends. The CDR3 here is CASSLASAGATEAFF. The CDR3 DNA reads TGCGCCAGCAGCTTGGCCTCGGCAGGTGCCACTGAAGCTTTCTTT.

This clonotype was counted many times. No DNA is shown, since the ends of the CDR3 on it are uncertain; the CDR3 is the one TCRdb lists. This chain uses TRBV12-3 or TRBV12-4 with TRBJ2-5. The CDR3 numbers 11 amino acids, ends counted. CDR3: CASSFLETQYF.

This clonotype was seen repeatedly, ten times or more. V gene TRBV6-1 combines with J gene TRBJ1-1; the D gene is possibly TRBD1 (5 bases). The germline V gene has CDR1 MNHNS and CDR2 SASEGT. This CDR3 has 16 amino acids. V was trimmed by 6 bases and J by 0 bases, leaving 17 bases between them. The CDR3 DNA reads TGTGCCAGCAGCCGCGGACAAAGGAGACTGAACACTGAAGCTTTCTTT. This gives the protein CASSRGQRRLNTEAFF.

This chain links TRBV20-1 with TRBJ2-2; D is perhaps TRBD1 (5 bases). The CDR3 is 15 residues long. CDR1 is DFQATT and CDR2 is SNEGSKA in the germline V gene (reference sequence). V was cut by 3 bases and J by 1 base, with 12 bases left in between. CDR3 nucleotides: TGCAGTGCTAGGTTCTGGACACAGAACACCGGGGAGCTGTTTTTT. Translation gives CSARFWTQNTGELFF.

The V call is TRBV11-2, the J call TRBJ2-3, with D possibly matching TRBD2 (8 bases). The CDR3 runs 15 residues. Trimming pared 5 bases from V and 6 bases from J, leaving 18 bases between. Germline CDR1 and CDR2: SGHAT and FQNNGV. CDR3 bases: TGTGCCAGCAGCCCAGCGGGGGTGGACAGGGATACGCAGTATTTT. This gives the protein CASSPAGVDRDTQYF.

This clonotype was observed a few times. A read error may be the cause here, since a much bigger clone is one base away. This chain connects TRBV20-1 to TRBJ1-3; a possible D gene is TRBD1 (5 bases). The germline CDR1 and CDR2 sequences are DFQATT and SNEGSKA (reference sequence). The CDR3 is 16 residues long. This CDR3 is CCARGLGGETRNTIYF. As DNA, the CDR3 is TGCTGTGCTAGAGGGTTGGGGGGGGAAACGAGAAACACCATATATTTT.

The chain couples TRBV6-1 to TRBJ1-4; TRBD1 is a possible D gene (6 bases). The ends were cut back, 6 bases at V and 6 bases at J, with 20 bases in the middle. Germline V CDR1 and CDR2: MNHNS, SASEGT. This CDR3 is 16 amino acids long. Written as DNA, the CDR3 is TGTGCCAGCAGGCCCTTAGGAGGACAGTCACATGAAAAACTGTTTTTT. It translates to CASRPLGGQSHEKLFF.

This clonotype showed up just a few times. The gene calls are TRBV11-2 and TRBJ2-2; 10 nucleotides align to TRBD2. CDR3 length equals 17 residues. The V gene's germline CDR1 is SGHAT and CDR2 FQNNGV. V lost 0 bases and J lost 1; bases outside the gene matches: 2. The CDR3 DNA sequence: TGTGCCAGCAGCTTAGATTGGACTAGCGGGAACACCGGGGAGCTGTTTTTT. The encoded protein is CASSLDWTSGNTGELFF.

The sample holds many counts of this clonotype. This chain joins TRBV20-1 and TRBJ1-2; tentative D call: TRBD1 (6 bases). Germline V gives CDR1 DFQATT, CDR2 SNEGSKA (reference sequence). V lost 1 base and J lost 3, with 12 bases in between. The CDR3 totals 14 residues. CDR3 in DNA: TGCAGTGCTAGAGTGACCGCAGGGGACTATGGCTACACCTTC. Translation gives CSARVTAGDYGYTF.